This T cell receptor (beta chain) stems from a study of metastatic and nonmetastatic thyroid tumors. Turning to the study itself: Repertoires from malignant and benign thyroid patients were compared across blood and tumor or nodule tissue. Study-level results: Versus benign nodules, malignant thyroid tumors reportedly had significantly higher TCR beta diversity, in blood and tumor.

As processed by the authors: The study took CDR3 differences across clinicopathological groups and made a distant-metastasis classifier for papillary thyroid cancer from them. Using MiXCR, TCRdb re-called clones from the PCR reads. The V and J calls shown here were made by TCRdb, not taken from the authors' results. Among some 55,000 clones listed, just under 30% were seen once. V trimming: 2 bases; J trimming: 5 bases; junction bases outside the gene matches: 6. The CDR3 totals 15 residues. Germline CDR1 and CDR2: MGHRA and YSYEKL. Every patient underwent thyroid surgery untreated. A remark on this clone: Antigen unknown.

The clonotype comes from a female donor with papillary thyroid cancer or a benign thyroid nodule (not recorded which). Some clones in this sample may be carry-over from other donors' samples. The chain employs TRBV4-1 and TRBJ2-7; 10 bases are shared with TRBD1. The source material was blood. CDR3 nucleotides: TGCGCCAGCAGCCAATCGGGACAGGGGACGGACGAGCAGTACTTC. This sequence encodes CASSQSGQGTDEQYF.